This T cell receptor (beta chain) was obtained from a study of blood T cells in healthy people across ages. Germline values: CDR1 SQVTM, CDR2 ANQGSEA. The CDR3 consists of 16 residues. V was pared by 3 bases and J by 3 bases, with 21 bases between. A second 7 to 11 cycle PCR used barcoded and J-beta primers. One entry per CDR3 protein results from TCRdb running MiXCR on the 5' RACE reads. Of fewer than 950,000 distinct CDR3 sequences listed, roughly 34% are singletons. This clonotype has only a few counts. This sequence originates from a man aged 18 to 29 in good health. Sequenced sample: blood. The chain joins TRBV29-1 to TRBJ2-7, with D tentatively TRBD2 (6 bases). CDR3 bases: TGCAGCGTTGAGGGGCAGGGAGCGGGCGCCGGCTACGAGCAGTACTTC. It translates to CSVEGQGAGAGYEQYF.